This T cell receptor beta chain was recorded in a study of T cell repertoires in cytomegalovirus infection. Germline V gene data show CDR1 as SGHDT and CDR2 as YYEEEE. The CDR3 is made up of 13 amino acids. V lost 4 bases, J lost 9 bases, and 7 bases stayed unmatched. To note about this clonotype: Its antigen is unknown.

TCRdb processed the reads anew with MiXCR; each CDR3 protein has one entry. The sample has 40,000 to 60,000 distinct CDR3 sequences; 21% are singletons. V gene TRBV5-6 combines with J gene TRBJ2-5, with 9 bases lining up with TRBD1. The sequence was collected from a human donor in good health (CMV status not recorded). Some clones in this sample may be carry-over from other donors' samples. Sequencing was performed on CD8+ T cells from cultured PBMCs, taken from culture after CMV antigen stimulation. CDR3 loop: CASSPGTGNAQYF. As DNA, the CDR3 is TGTGCCAGCAGCCCCGGGACAGGGAATGCCCAGTACTTC.